These T cell receptor beta chains were read from a single sample in a study of CD8 T cells in ankylosing spondylitis. TCRdb called the 5' RACE reads again in MiXCR, with one record for every CDR3 protein. Of about 35,000 distinct CDR3 sequences listed, 10% are singletons. Sequencing input: blood, either unsorted or a sorted T cell fraction (not recorded which). These receptors were collected from a male donor with ankylosing spondylitis or in good health (not recorded which). Both conserved end residues are trimmed from each CDR3. Each record gives: V gene, clone size, CDR3 protein. The size entry is marked missing in some rows and otherwise reads once, few, many or a size class.

v_gene: TRBV4-1; abundance: few; CDR3aa: ASSLFRLAANTDTQY
v_gene: TRBV2; abundance: NA; CDR3aa: ASTTGGRATNEQF
v_gene: TRBV5-5; abundance: many; CDR3aa: ASSLRNRDPAYEQY
v_gene: TRBV6-1; abundance: many; CDR3aa: ASTFPGGGNTQY
v_gene: TRBV20-1; abundance: medium-sized; CDR3aa: SATLPGQGSHYGYT
v_gene: TRBV5-5; abundance: many; CDR3aa: ASSWEGAGGSYNEQF
v_gene: TRBV29-1; abundance: few; CDR3aa: SVKTTGAIGETQY
v_gene: TRBV11-2; abundance: many; CDR3aa: ASSVKKQGAETQY
v_gene: TRBV9; abundance: NA; CDR3aa: ASSVARPSARNQLQH
v_gene: TRBV28; abundance: NA; CDR3aa: ASRAKETQY
v_gene: TRBV20-1; abundance: NA; CDR3aa: SARLLRGRDYEQY
v_gene: TRBV25-1; abundance: many; CDR3aa: ASSDGAYNEQF
v_gene: TRBV19; abundance: many; CDR3aa: ATGAGGNEQF
v_gene: TRBV29-1; abundance: many; CDR3aa: SVGGGGNTIY
v_gene: TRBV29-1; abundance: many; CDR3aa: SVVTYEQY
v_gene: TRBV20-1; abundance: many; CDR3aa: SGLNPLAGLETQY
v_gene: TRBV11-2; abundance: many; CDR3aa: ASSSSLRAF
v_gene: TRBV4-2; abundance: many; CDR3aa: ASSQFQSGETQY
v_gene: TRBV19; abundance: NA; CDR3aa: ASSMGSWGEPQH
v_gene: TRBV20-1; abundance: many; CDR3aa: SASVGTGGSYGYT